This record looks at one TCR beta chain sequence and its context. The same CDR3 is also encoded by other DNA sequences in this sample. The sample belongs to a study of blood T cell repertoires in COVID-19. In the study overall: The analysed material was cDNA or gDNA that came from T cells, B-cell-depleted T cells, or PBMCs.

Sequencing used immunoSEQ multiplex PCR; TCRdb keeps in-frame clones, though not all of them. This repertoire shows about 110,000 clones, 75% to 90% found once; its top ten account for around 0.77%. The trim removed 2 bases at V and 5 bases at J, leaving 13 bases unmatched. Germline CDR1 is MNHEY and CDR2 is SMNVEV (reference sequence). This CDR3 is built from 18 residues. The rearrangement joins TRBV27 to TRBJ2-2; 8 nucleotides align to TRBD1. This clonotype originated in a woman in her seventies with acute or convalescent COVID-19. The sequenced sample consisted of peripheral blood. CDR3 sequence: CASSLIGQGAIRTGELFF. The CDR3 coding sequence is TGTGCCAGCAGTTTAATAGGGCAGGGGGCAATTCGGACCGGGGAGCTGTTTTTT.